This TCR beta chain was sequenced for a study of OX40 agonist ivuxolimab in advanced cancers. For this clone: Its antigen remains unknown.

Notes on the study in general: There was clonal expansion of CD4+ and CD8+ blood T cells by week 6 at 0.1 to 3.0 mg/kg.

The germline CDR1 and CDR2 sequences are SGHTS and YDEGEE. V shed 0 bases and J shed 4 bases, with 16 bases lying between them. The CDR3 has 16 amino acids. Profiling relied on immunoSEQ multiplex PCR, and the TCRdb table lists in-frame clones only, not all of them. Found here are around 73,000 clones, about 90% of them singletons; the top ten hold about a tenth. Sequences were derived from CD4+ or CD8+ T cells sorted from blood, sampled in a trial of the OX40 agonist ivuxolimab. The TCR sequence derives from an adult with an advanced solid tumor such as melanoma, head and neck, liver or kidney cancer. V and J are TRBV5-8 and TRBJ2-5; D is perhaps TRBD2 (6 bases). In DNA form, the CDR3 reads TGTGCCAGCAGCTTGGCTAGGAGAGGAGGGATAGAGACCCAGTACTTC. This encodes CASSLARRGGIETQYF.